A single sample gave rise to the 10 T cell receptor beta chains below, sequenced in a study of T-cell reconstitution after alpha-beta-depleted transplantation in children. Unique molecular identifiers were incorporated when the TCRbeta library was constructed. TCRdb reprocessed the PCR reads with MiXCR, giving one entry per CDR3 protein. The data show under 750,000 distinct CDR3 sequences, around 23% seen once. The specimen was PBMCs, mostly from graft donor cells, collected 360 days after TCRalphabeta/CD19-depleted stem cell transplant. Source of these receptors: a boy less than two years old who had a stem cell transplant for acute myeloid leukemia, so the T cells may come from the graft donor.

This clonotype was counted ten times or more. The V gene is TRBV12-3 or TRBV12-4, the J gene TRBJ2-1; perhaps TRBD2 as D (6 bases). The CDR3 is 17 amino acids. Trimming pared 5 bases from V and 7 bases from J, leaving 24 bases between. CDR3 loop: CASSPSLGTSMGNEQFF. The CDR3, as DNA: TGTGCCAGCAGTCCATCCCTCGGGACTTCCATGGGGAATGAGCAGTTCTTC.

Only a few counts were recorded for this clonotype. The CDR3 bases are TGTGCCAGCAGACCGGAGCGGGGGGCCTACAATGAGCAGTTCTTC. Protein sequence: CASRPERGAYNEQFF. The chain uses TRBV12-3 or TRBV12-4 and TRBJ2-1, with TRBD2 matching over 9 bases. V trimming: 6 bases; J trimming: 2 bases; junction bases outside the gene matches: 5. This CDR3 has 15 residues.

Ten or more counts support this clonotype. The chain uses TRBV29-1 and TRBJ2-5; 15 bases are shared with TRBD2. The CDR3 is 16 residues long. Germline V gene sequence: CDR1 SQVTM, CDR2 ANQGSEA. V lost 3 bases to trimming and J lost 6 bases; unmatched junction nucleotides: 8. CDR3 DNA sequence: TGCAGCGTTGAGGGACTAGCGGGGGGCTATCCCCAGACCCAGTACTTC. Its translation is CSVEGLAGGYPQTQYF.

This clonotype was counted only a few times. At one boundary the junction diverges from the germline segment, which might be a read error. The J gene is TRBJ2-1, the V gene TRBV24-1; possibly TRBD2 for D (6 bases). This CDR3 has 14 amino acids. Germline V gives CDR1 KGHDR, CDR2 SFDVKD. This CDR3 is CATGEGRGYNEQFF. CDR3 DNA: TGTGCCACCGGTGAGGGGCGGGGCTACAATGAGCAGTTCTTC.

This clonotype appeared a few times. CDR3 residues: CASMGGASGQYGDEQFF. The CDR3 nucleotides are TGTGCCAGCATGGGGGGGGCTAGCGGCCAGTATGGCGATGAGCAGTTCTTC. The V gene is TRBV12-3 or TRBV12-4, the J gene TRBJ2-1, with TRBD2 as a possible D gene (7 bases). Trimming removed 7 bases from V and 8 bases from J, with 27 bases in between. The CDR3 spans 17 residues.

This clonotype appeared many times. The V call is TRBV20-1, the J call TRBJ1-5; D is perhaps TRBD1 (6 bases). CDR1 DFQATT and CDR2 SNEGSKA come from the germline V gene (reference sequence). CDR3 length equals 16 residues. Deletions cut 6 bases from V and 0 bases from J, with 18 bases between. CDR3 residues: CSAFRQDSYSNQPQHF. The CDR3 DNA reads TGCAGTGCATTTAGACAGGATTCTTATAGCAATCAGCCCCAGCATTTT.

There are a few counts of this clonotype. The chain has TRBV20-1 and TRBJ1-5; no definite D call. Germline V CDR1 and CDR2: DFQATT, SNEGSKA (reference sequence). CDR3 length equals 13 residues. Deletions cut 3 bases from V and 5 bases from J, with 11 bases between. The CDR3 sequence is CSASQETDQPQHF. For the CDR3, the DNA is TGCAGTGCTAGTCAGGAGACCGATCAGCCCCAGCATTTT.

V is TRBV10-3 and J is TRBJ2-5, with 11 bases aligning to TRBD2. Germline V gene lookup returns CDR1 ENHRY and CDR2 SYGVKD. V shed 2 bases, J shed 2 bases, and the junction held 10 bases outside the gene matches. The CDR3 length is 18 residues. CDR3 sequence reads: CAISERLTGTSGQETQYF. CDR3 sequence (DNA): TGTGCCATCAGTGAGAGACTTACCGGGACTAGCGGACAAGAGACCCAGTACTTC.

The V call is TRBV7-2, the J call TRBJ1-2, with D possibly TRBD1 on 6 matching bases. This CDR3 region has 13 residues. With 3 bases removed from V and 10 bases from J, the gap between germline ends came to 15 bases. Germline loops: CDR1 SGHTA, CDR2 FQGNSA. The CDR3 loop is CASSLWDNADYTF. The CDR3 DNA is TGTGCCAGCAGCTTGTGGGACAATGCAGACTACACCTTC.

This clonotype was seen ten or more times. This sequence joins TRBV7-8 and TRBJ2-5; unclear D gene. V was cut by 6 bases and J by 2 bases, with 7 bases left in between. CDR1 SGHVS and CDR2 FQNEAQ come from the germline V gene. The CDR3 is 12 amino acids. The chain's CDR3 is CASRARQETQYF. The CDR3 nucleotides read TGTGCCAGCAGAGCAAGGCAAGAGACCCAGTACTTC.